The 10 T cell receptor beta chains below were found in one sample sequenced in a study of CXCR3-negative and CXCR3-positive naive CD8 T cells. Via 5' RACE with UMI labels, TRB cDNA libraries were prepared. TCRdb re-analyzed the 5' RACE reads; it lists each CDR3 protein once, without DNA. The sample yields roughly 40,000 distinct CDR3 sequences, of which the top ten take up around 1.6%. The specimen sequenced was naive CXCR3- CD8+ T cells from blood. Subset meaning: CD45RO-CCR7+CD27+CD95- naive CD8+ T cells lacking CXCR3 (TNR3-). The origin of the receptors is a human donor in good health. Some clones in this sample may be carry-over from other donors' samples.

The chain combines TRBV28 with TRBJ1-2; TCRdb calls TRBD1, which cannot be checked without DNA. Germline V gene lookup returns CDR1 MDHEN and CDR2 SYDVKM. CDR3 length equals 15 residues. This CDR3 is CASSFRGQYNYGYTF.

V and J are TRBV10-3 and TRBJ2-5; the TCRdb call, TRBD1, lacks DNA for checking. CDR3 length: 13 residues. Germline V gene sequence: CDR1 ENHRY, CDR2 SYGVKD. CDR3: CATKEGAGETQYF.

The V and J genes are TRBV5-1 and TRBJ2-4; TCRdb gives TRBD1 as the D gene, but with no DNA this cannot be confirmed. The CDR3 covers 20 residues. Per germline, CDR1 SGHRS and CDR2 YFSETQ. The CDR3: CASSPFIVGGEDLAKNIQYF.

This chain connects TRBV4-3 to TRBJ1-4; TCRdb's assignment of TRBD1 cannot be checked, as there is no DNA. The germline CDR1 and CDR2 sequences are LGHNA and YSLEER. The CDR3 has 16 amino acids. This CDR3 reads CASSQDRGTGDEKLFF.

V gene TRBV28 combines with J gene TRBJ2-1; TCRdb designates TRBD1, a call that cannot be tested without DNA. The CDR3 is 13 amino acids. Germline V gene data show CDR1 as MDHEN and CDR2 as SYDVKM. CDR3 amino acids: CASTEQNLNEQFF. The full variable domain, with the rest looked up from reference TRBV28 and TRBJ2-1, is DVKVTQSSRYLVKRTGEKVFLECVQDMDHENMFWYRQDPGLGLRLIYFSYDVKMKEKGDIPEGYSVSREKKERFSLILESASTNQTSMYLCASTEQNLNEQFFGPGTRLTVL.

The chain joins TRBV29-1 to TRBJ1-1; the D call of TRBD1 rests on TCRdb alone, since no DNA is present to check it. The CDR3 has 14 residues. Germline CDR1 SQVTM, CDR2 ANQGSEA. The CDR3 protein is CSVEERTGRTEAFF.

The rearrangement links TRBV29-1 to TRBJ2-7; TCRdb lists TRBD1, though no DNA is available to test this call. The CDR3 runs 13 residues. Germline CDR1 is SQVTM and CDR2 is ANQGSEA. This chain's CDR3 is CSVQSHRGGEQYF.

This chain joins TRBV12-3 or TRBV12-4 and TRBJ2-1; TCRdb designates TRBD2, a call that cannot be tested without DNA. The CDR3 consists of 15 residues. CDR3 sequence reads: CASSLAPGLAGVQFF.

This chain joins TRBV5-1 and TRBJ2-1; TCRdb's assignment of TRBD1 cannot be checked, as there is no DNA. Germline CDR1 reads SGHRS; CDR2 reads YFSETQ. The CDR3 is made up of 15 amino acids. CDR3 region: CASSLERGRTDEQFF.

The chain uses TRBV5-1 and TRBJ1-6; TCRdb's D call, TRBD1, is unchecked because there is no DNA. Per the germline V gene, CDR1 is SGHRS and CDR2 is YFSETQ. This CDR3 spans 16 amino acids. This CDR3 reads CASSLWPGNYNSPLHF.